This note documents a single T cell receptor beta chain sequence. The sample comes from a study of blood T cell repertoires in COVID-19. Turning to the study itself: In each case, the material was cDNA or gDNA derived from T cells, B-cell-depleted T cells, or PBMCs.

The data were produced by immunoSEQ multiplex PCR, yet TCRdb's version contains in-frame clones alone and is incomplete. The sample consists of approximately 500,000 clones, 85% to 90% of them appearing once. Germline V gene sequence: CDR1 SEHNR, CDR2 FQNEAQ (reference sequence). Germline trimming cut 8 bases from V and 7 bases from J; bases unmatched to any gene: 5. The CDR3 has 12 residues. V gene TRBV7-9 combines with J gene TRBJ2-1; 7 nucleotides line up with TRBD1. The sequencing input was peripheral blood. The sequence was obtained from a woman in her fifties or sixties with COVID-19, enrolled during active disease. CDR3 in amino acids: CASEGAANEQFF. CDR3 DNA sequence: TGTGCCAGCGAGGGGGCGGCAAATGAGCAGTTCTTC.